This TCR beta chain is from a study of blood T cell repertoires in COVID-19. Study-wide background: Material from acute and convalescent COVID-19 was sourced from the United States, Italy and Spain. PBMCs, B-cell-depleted T cells, or T cells provided the cDNA or gDNA that made up the material.

Per the authors' pipeline: Amplified reference gene primers provided the basis for estimating nucleated cell counts. Clones were read by immunoSEQ multiplex PCR, and TCRdb kept only the in-frame ones, dropping some. V, J and clone size were drawn from that table, and D and trimming were deduced from the DNA. This table has about 210,000 clones, almost 85% appearing once. Seattle enrolled patients during active infection and tracked them longitudinally. Sample: peripheral blood. The source of this sequence is a woman aged 65 to 85 with COVID-19, enrolled during active disease.

The CDR3 DNA sequence: TGTGCCAGCAGCTTACAGGGGGTTTTTGAAGCTTTCTTT. This gives the protein CASSLQGVFEAFF. This chain joins TRBV12-3 or TRBV12-4 and TRBJ1-1; TRBD1 aligns across 8 bases. This CDR3 has 13 amino acids. Trimming took 6 bases from V and 7 from J; bases not matched to a gene: 7.